This entry lists 30 T cell receptor beta chains sequenced from one sample in a study of blood T cell repertoires in COVID-19. Sequenced by immunoSEQ multiplex PCR; TCRdb stores in-frame clones only, minus some. The sample carries just over 150,000 clones, roughly 91% recorded once. The material sequenced was peripheral blood. The source is a woman between 45 and 65 years old with acute or convalescent COVID-19.

DNA for the CDR3: TGTGCCAGCAGCTTGGCACAAGAGAACACTGAAGCTTTCTTT. Protein product: CASSLAQENTEAFF. The chain employs TRBV5-6 and TRBJ1-1; D is unresolved. Trimming pared 0 bases from V and 1 base from J, leaving 7 bases between. The V gene's germline CDR1 is SGHDT and CDR2 YYEEEE. This CDR3 is built from 14 residues.

The gene calls are TRBV3-1 (or the pseudogene TRBV3-2) and TRBJ1-2; D not resolved. V was trimmed by 1 base and J by 14 bases, leaving 11 bases between them. The CDR3 has 11 residues. CDR1 and CDR2 from the germline V gene are LGHDT and YNNKEL (reference sequence). The CDR3 loop is CASSQVTDLTF. Written as DNA, the CDR3 is TGTGCCAGCAGCCAAGTTACAGACCTTACCTTC.

At least ten counts were recorded for this clone. The V and J genes are TRBV7-9 and TRBJ2-2; a possible D gene is TRBD2 (5 bases). Trimming pared 5 bases from V and 2 bases from J, leaving 12 bases between. The CDR3 covers 15 residues. Per germline, CDR1 SEHNR and CDR2 FQNEAQ (reference sequence). The CDR3 nucleotides read TGTGCCAGCAGCCTCATAGGACTCAACACCGGGGAGCTGTTTTTT. As protein: CASSLIGLNTGELFF.

The chain carries TRBV3-1 (or the pseudogene TRBV3-2) and TRBJ2-7; unclear D gene. The CDR3 runs to 15 residues. The germline CDR1 and CDR2 sequences are LGHDT and YNNKEL (reference sequence). Trimming pared 1 base from V and 0 bases from J, leaving 10 bases between. CDR3 amino acids: CASSQGRGFSYEQYF. The CDR3 DNA is TGTGCCAGCAGCCAAGGAAGAGGCTTCTCCTACGAGCAGTACTTC.

The chain is built from TRBV18 and TRBJ1-3; 9 bases line up with TRBD1. The length of the CDR3 is 15 residues. V was clipped by 10 bases and J by 0 bases; unmatched bases: 7. The germline gives CDR1 KGHSH, CDR2 LQKENI. CDR3 sequence (DNA): TGTGCCACCTGGACAGGGGCCAACTCTGGAAACACCATATATTTT. The encoded protein is CATWTGANSGNTIYF.

This sequence joins TRBV7-8 and TRBJ2-7; D possibly corresponds to TRBD1 (6 bases). Germline V gene lookup returns CDR1 SGHVS and CDR2 FQNEAQ. CDR3 length: 12 amino acids. Trimming left V 6 bases short and J 5 bases short, with 11 bases between. The CDR3 region has the DNA TGTGCCAGCAGGGACAGCCCTAACGAGCAGTACTTC. Translating gives CASRDSPNEQYF.

The sample holds one count of this clone. The gene calls are TRBV24-1 and TRBJ1-1; 8 bases fit TRBD1. The CDR3 consists of 14 residues. V shed 7 bases, J shed 1 base, and the junction held 4 bases outside the gene matches. The V gene's germline CDR1 is KGHDR and CDR2 SFDVKD. The CDR3 is CATRRGQGNTEAFF. The CDR3 coding sequence is TGTGCCACCAGACGAGGACAGGGGAACACTGAAGCTTTCTTT.

Written as DNA, the CDR3 is TGTGCCACCAGTGATTTGAGTTGGCAGGCCAGCACCCCGGGAGCACCCCTCCACTTT. This sequence encodes CATSDLSWQASTPGAPLHF. The chain has TRBV24-1 and TRBJ1-6; unclear D gene. The V end was cut by 0 bases, the J end by 11 bases, with 25 bases between. The CDR3 has 19 amino acids. Per germline, CDR1 KGHDR and CDR2 SFDVKD.

This clone was observed a handful of times. DNA for the CDR3: TGTGCCAGTAGAGACACAGGGAATAGCAATCAGCCCCAGCATTTT. Protein product: CASRDTGNSNQPQHF. The chain combines TRBV19 with TRBJ1-5, with D possibly TRBD1 on 6 matching bases. CDR1 LNHDA and CDR2 SQIVND come from the germline V gene (reference sequence). This CDR3 spans 15 amino acids. Trimming removed 6 bases at V and 0 bases at J, with 12 bases between.

The chain joins TRBV6-1 to TRBJ1-5; 7 nucleotides agree with TRBD1. Unmatched junction bases numbered 4, after V lost 1 base and J lost 1 base. This CDR3 has 16 amino acids. The V gene's germline CDR1 is MNHNS and CDR2 SASEGT. The CDR3 is CASSEESGQSNQPQHF. CDR3 in DNA: TGTGCCAGCAGTGAAGAGTCGGGACAGAGCAATCAGCCCCAGCATTTT.

CDR3 protein: CAWRAGRGTEAFF. The DNA of the CDR3 is TGTGCCTGGAGGGCAGGAAGGGGGACTGAAGCTTTCTTT. The chain uses TRBV30 and TRBJ1-1, with a tentative D call TRBD1 (6 bases). This CDR3 spans 13 amino acids. Trimming took off 3 bases at V and 5 bases at J, with 13 bases between the two ends. CDR1 is GTSNPN, CDR2 SVGIG, per germline (reference sequence).

This chain connects TRBV11-2 to TRBJ2-1, with 13 bases lining up with TRBD2. In germline, CDR1 is SGHAT, CDR2 FQNNGV. V trimming: 4 bases; J trimming: 7 bases; junction bases outside the gene matches: 10. The CDR3 spans 17 residues. As DNA, the CDR3 is TGTGCCAGCAGCTCGAGTTTACTAGCGGGAGGGGTAAATGAGCAGTTCTTC. It translates to CASSSSLLAGGVNEQFF.

V usage is TRBV24-1 and J usage is TRBJ1-1; possibly TRBD1 for D (6 bases). The CDR3 spans 15 residues. V dropped 5 bases and J dropped 5 bases, with 17 bases sitting between them. In germline, CDR1 is KGHDR, CDR2 SFDVKD. For the CDR3, the DNA is TGTGCCACCAGTGGTTACAGGGATTCAGATACTGAAGCTTTCTTT. Its protein is CATSGYRDSDTEAFF.

This clone was observed once. The J gene is TRBJ2-1, the V gene TRBV7-2, with TRBD2 matching over 9 bases. The V gene end was trimmed by 5 bases and the J gene end by 0 bases; junction bases not matched to a gene: 11. CDR1 and CDR2 from the germline V gene are SGHTA and FQGNSA. The CDR3 is 18 residues long. CDR3 DNA: TGTGCCAGCAGCGCGAACGGCGGGAGGGCCTTCTCCTACAATGAGCAGTTCTTC. Its translation is CASSANGGRAFSYNEQFF.

CDR3 in amino acids: CSASVNYEQYF. CDR3 sequence (DNA): TGCAGTGCTAGTGTTAATTACGAGCAGTACTTC. This sequence joins TRBV20-1 and TRBJ2-7; D is ambiguous. V lost 3 bases and J lost 4, with 7 bases in between. The CDR3 consists of 11 residues. Germline CDR1 and CDR2: DFQATT and SNEGSKA (reference sequence).

The V call is TRBV28, the J call TRBJ2-5, with 11 bases fitting TRBD2. The CDR3 is 19 residues long. The germline gives CDR1 MDHEN, CDR2 SYDVKM. With V trimmed by 7 bases and J by 5 bases, 21 bases remained unmatched. This CDR3 is CASTPGYTVLAGGLETQYF. The DNA of the CDR3 is TGTGCCAGCACCCCCGGTTATACGGTTTTAGCGGGGGGGTTGGAGACCCAGTACTTC.

This rearrangement joins TRBV18 to TRBJ2-1; D may be TRBD2 (5 bases). V lost 4 bases and J 4 bases, leaving 11 bases between the germline ends. CDR3 size: 14 residues. CDR1 is KGHSH, CDR2 LQKENI, per germline. CDR3 coding DNA: TGTGCCAGCTCACTTCTCCGGGAATACAATGAGCAGTTCTTC. Residues: CASSLLREYNEQFF.

J is TRBJ2-3 and V is TRBV29-1; TRBD2 matches 9 bases. The V segment lost 5 bases and the J segment 4 bases; nucleotides outside the gene matches: 10. This CDR3 spans 15 amino acids. Per the germline V gene, CDR1 is SQVTM and CDR2 is ANQGSEA. CDR3 protein: CSVSPSGEGADTQYF. As DNA, the CDR3 is TGCAGCGTTTCTCCTAGCGGGGAAGGTGCAGATACGCAGTATTTT.

The chain recombines TRBV29-1 with TRBJ1-1, with 9 bases fitting TRBD1. The V gene end was trimmed by 3 bases and the J gene end by 4 bases; junction bases not matched to a gene: 0. Germline CDR1 reads SQVTM; CDR2 reads ANQGSEA. There are 12 residues in the CDR3. The DNA for the CDR3 is TGCAGCGTTGAGGGACAGGGCACTGAAGCTTTCTTT. This encodes CSVEGQGTEAFF.

V usage is TRBV5-1 and J usage is TRBJ1-1, with D possibly TRBD1 on 5 matching bases. The CDR3 contains 15 residues. Germline V gene lookup returns CDR1 SGHRS and CDR2 YFSETQ. Deletions cut 0 bases from V and 0 bases from J, with 9 bases between. The CDR3: CASSLAQGMNTEAFF. The CDR3 bases are TGCGCCAGCAGCTTGGCCCAGGGAATGAACACTGAAGCTTTCTTT.

The V gene is TRBV7-8, the J gene TRBJ1-1; D is unresolved. Trimming left V 0 bases short and J 14 bases short, with 13 bases between. Germline CDR1 SGHVS, CDR2 FQNEAQ. The CDR3 is made up of 12 amino acids. The CDR3 protein is CASSLANNLAFF. In DNA form, the CDR3 reads TGTGCCAGCAGCTTAGCGAACAACCTCGCCTTCTTT.

The chain couples TRBV4-2 to TRBJ1-1, with D possibly TRBD1 on 5 matching bases. The germline CDR1 and CDR2 sequences are LGHNA and YNFKEQ. The CDR3 runs 15 residues. Trimming took off 1 base at V and 3 bases at J, with 12 bases between the two ends. CDR3 in DNA: TGTGCCAGCAGCCAAGTAAGTCTAGGGGACACTGAAGCTTTCTTT. Translating it yields CASSQVSLGDTEAFF.

The genes are TRBV27 and TRBJ1-3; D is uncertain. The V gene's germline CDR1 is MNHEY and CDR2 SMNVEV (reference sequence). The CDR3 totals 14 residues. Trimming pared 6 bases from V and 3 bases from J, leaving 12 bases between. CDR3 DNA sequence: TGTGCCAGCAGATCAGGTGTAGGTGGAAACACCATATATTTT. It is translated as CASRSGVGGNTIYF.

The chain joins TRBV9 to TRBJ1-6; 7 positions match TRBD1. This CDR3 contains 13 residues. The ends lost 0 bases at V and 13 bases at J; junction bases unmatched: 4. The germline gives CDR1 SGDLS, CDR2 YYNGEE. The CDR3 coding sequence is TGTGCCAGCAGCGTAGAGACAGGGAGGCCCCTCCACTTT. This codes for CASSVETGRPLHF. Based on the CDR3 plus reference TRBV9 and TRBJ1-6, the full variable domain is DSGVTQTPKHLITATGQRVTLRCSPRSGDLSVYWYQQSLDQGLQFLIQYYNGEERAKGNILERFSAQQFPDLHSELNLSSLELGDSALYFCASSVETGRPLHFGNGTRLTVT.

The gene calls are TRBV19 and TRBJ1-5, with D uncertain. This CDR3 comprises 15 residues. The germline V gene encodes CDR1 LNHDA and CDR2 SQIVND (reference sequence). With 7 bases removed from V and 0 bases from J, the gap between germline ends came to 13 bases. The CDR3 DNA is TGTGCCAGTAACCTAGGAGGAGGTAGCAATCAGCCCCAGCATTTT. Translation gives CASNLGGGSNQPQHF.

J is TRBJ1-2 and V is TRBV19; the match to TRBD1 covers 7 bases. The V and J ends lost 3 bases and 5 bases, in that order; junction bases with no gene match: 15. Germline V gene sequence: CDR1 LNHDA, CDR2 SQIVND (reference sequence). This CDR3 contains 17 residues. The CDR3 region has the DNA TGTGCCAGTAGTATCAGGGGACAGCTCAGCCTCGTTTATGGCTACACCTTC. This translates into CASSIRGQLSLVYGYTF.

The chain uses TRBV19 and TRBJ1-1; 7 bases align to TRBD1. The germline V gene encodes CDR1 LNHDA and CDR2 SQIVND (reference sequence). V lost 8 bases and J lost 1; bases outside the gene matches: 7. This CDR3 is built from 14 residues. CDR3 DNA sequence: TGTGCCAGTTATAACAGGGGCCCGAACACTGAAGCTTTCTTT. It translates to CASYNRGPNTEAFF.

The V and J genes are TRBV9 and TRBJ2-1; the match to TRBD1 covers 8 bases. Germline V CDR1 and CDR2: SGDLS, YYNGEE. The CDR3 totals 13 residues. V was clipped by 5 bases and J by 10 bases; unmatched bases: 8. CDR3 sequence (DNA): TGTGCCAGCAGTCGACGACAGGGGAACGAGCAGTTCTTC. Its protein is CASSRRQGNEQFF.

This rearrangement joins TRBV15 to TRBJ2-5; 11 bases are shared with TRBD1. The CDR3 is 15 residues long. Germline V CDR1 and CDR2: LNHNV, YYDKDF (reference sequence). After removal of 5 bases from V and 5 bases from J, the junction contained 7 bases not matched to a gene. CDR3 bases: TGTGCCACCAGCTCCATGGGACAGGGGGACGAGACCCAGTACTTC. Amino acids: CATSSMGQGDETQYF. Combining the CDR3 with reference TRBV15 and TRBJ2-5 gives the whole variable domain DAMVIQNPRYQVTQFGKPVTLSCSQTLNHNVMYWYQQKSSQAPKLLFHYYDKDFNNEADTPDNFQSRRPNTSFCFLDIRSPGLGDTAMYLCATSSMGQGDETQYFGPGTRLLVL.

V gene TRBV6-2 or TRBV6-3 combines with J gene TRBJ1-1; perhaps TRBD1 as D (6 bases). V lost 6 bases and J 1 base, leaving 9 bases between the germline ends. CDR1 is MNHEY and CDR2 is SVGEGT in the germline V gene. The CDR3 is 13 residues long. The CDR3 sequence is CASSWTANTEAFF. CDR3 nucleotides: TGTGCCAGCAGCTGGACAGCGAACACTGAAGCTTTCTTT.